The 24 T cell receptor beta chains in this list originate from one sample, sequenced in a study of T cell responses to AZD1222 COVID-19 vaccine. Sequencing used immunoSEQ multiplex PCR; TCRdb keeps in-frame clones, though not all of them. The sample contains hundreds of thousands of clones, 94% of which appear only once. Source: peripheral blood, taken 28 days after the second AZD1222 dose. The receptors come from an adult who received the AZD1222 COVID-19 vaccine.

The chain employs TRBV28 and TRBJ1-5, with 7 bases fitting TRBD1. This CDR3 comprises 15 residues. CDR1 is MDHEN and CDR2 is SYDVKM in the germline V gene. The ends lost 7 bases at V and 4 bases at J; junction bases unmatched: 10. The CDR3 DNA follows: TGTGCCAGCACCTCGGGGGCAGGGGGGAATCAGCCCCAGCATTTT. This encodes CASTSGAGGNQPQHF.

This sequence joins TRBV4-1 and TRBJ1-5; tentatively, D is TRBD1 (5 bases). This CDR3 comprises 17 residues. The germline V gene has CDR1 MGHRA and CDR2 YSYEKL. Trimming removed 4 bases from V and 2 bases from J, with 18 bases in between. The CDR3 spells CASSPLGPHGGNQPQHF. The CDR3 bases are TGCGCCAGCAGCCCCCTGGGGCCCCACGGGGGCAATCAGCCCCAGCATTTT.

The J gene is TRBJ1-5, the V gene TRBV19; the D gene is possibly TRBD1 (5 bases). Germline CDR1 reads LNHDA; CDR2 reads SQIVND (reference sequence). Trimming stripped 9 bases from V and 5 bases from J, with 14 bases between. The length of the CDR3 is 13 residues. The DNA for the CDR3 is TGTGCCAGCACCCCTGGGGGATATCAGCCCCAGCATTTT. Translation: CASTPGGYQPQHF.

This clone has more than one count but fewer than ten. Written as DNA, the CDR3 is TGCGCCAGCAGCCAACGGACAGGGTTTATGGACGAGCAGTACTTC. Its protein product is CASSQRTGFMDEQYF. J is TRBJ2-7 and V is TRBV4-1, with TRBD1 identical over 8 bases. V shed 2 bases and J 5 bases; nucleotides not matched to a gene: 8. The germline V gene has CDR1 MGHRA and CDR2 YSYEKL. The CDR3 runs 15 residues.

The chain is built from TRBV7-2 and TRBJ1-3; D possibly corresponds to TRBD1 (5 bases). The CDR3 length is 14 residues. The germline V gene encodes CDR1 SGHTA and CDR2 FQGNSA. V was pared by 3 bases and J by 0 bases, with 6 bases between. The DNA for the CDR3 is TGTGCCAGCAGCTTGGGGGTCTCTGGAAACACCATATATTTT. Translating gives CASSLGVSGNTIYF.

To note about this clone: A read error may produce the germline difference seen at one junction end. DNA of the CDR3: TGTGCCAGCAGTCCCTCCTGGGGGGCCCCCAATGAGCCCCAGCATTTT. Its protein product is CASSPSWGAPNEPQHF. The rearrangement links TRBV27 to TRBJ1-5; D is perhaps TRBD1 (6 bases). This CDR3 has 16 residues. Germline V lookup: CDR1 MNHEY, CDR2 SMNVEV (reference sequence).

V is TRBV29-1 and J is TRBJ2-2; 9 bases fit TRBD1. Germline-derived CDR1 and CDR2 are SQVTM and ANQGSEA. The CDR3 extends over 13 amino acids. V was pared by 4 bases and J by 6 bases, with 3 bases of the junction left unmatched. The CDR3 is CSVGTGVAGELFF. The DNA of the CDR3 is TGCAGCGTTGGGACAGGGGTGGCCGGGGAGCTGTTTTTT.

CDR3 sequence reads: CASSLGGAGTEAFF. The CDR3, as DNA: TGTGCCAGCAGCCTAGGGGGCGCCGGCACTGAAGCTTTCTTT. The rearrangement links TRBV27 to TRBJ1-1, with 7 bases lining up with TRBD1. Germline V gene data show CDR1 as MNHEY and CDR2 as SMNVEV (reference sequence). The V and J ends lost 6 bases and 4 bases, in that order; junction bases with no gene match: 8. The CDR3 runs to 14 residues.

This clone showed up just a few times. The CDR3 coding sequence is TGCGCCAGCAATCCAAACGCGAATCAGCCCCAGCATTTT. Translated, it gives CASNPNANQPQHF. The chain links TRBV10-2 to TRBJ1-5; D ambiguous. Trimming stripped 7 bases from V and 4 bases from J, with 11 bases between. The germline V gene has CDR1 WSHSY and CDR2 SAAADI. The CDR3 spans 13 residues.

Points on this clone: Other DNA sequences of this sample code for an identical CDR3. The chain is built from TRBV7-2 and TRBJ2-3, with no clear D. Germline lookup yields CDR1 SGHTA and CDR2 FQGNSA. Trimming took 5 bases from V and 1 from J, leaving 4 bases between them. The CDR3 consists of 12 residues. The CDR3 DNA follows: TGTGCCAGCAGCCGGGGCACAGATACGCAGTATTTT. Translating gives CASSRGTDTQYF.

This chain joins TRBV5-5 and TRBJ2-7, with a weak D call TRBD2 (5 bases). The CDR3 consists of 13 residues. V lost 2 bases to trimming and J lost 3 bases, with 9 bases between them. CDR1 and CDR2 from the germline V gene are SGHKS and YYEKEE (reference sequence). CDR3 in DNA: TGTGCCAGCAGCTTAGCCCGGGGCTACGAGCAGTACTTC. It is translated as CASSLARGYEQYF. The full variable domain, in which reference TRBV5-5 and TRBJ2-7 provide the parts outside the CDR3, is DAGVTQSPTHLIKTRGQQVTLRCSPISGHKSVSWYQQVLGQGPQFIFQYYEKEERGRGNFPDRFSARQFPNYSSELNVNALLLGDSALYLCASSLARGYEQYFGPGTRLTVT.

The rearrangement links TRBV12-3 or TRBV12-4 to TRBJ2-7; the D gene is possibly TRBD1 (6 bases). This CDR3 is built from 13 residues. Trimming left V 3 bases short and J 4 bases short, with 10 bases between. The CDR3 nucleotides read TGTGCCAGCAGTTTGGCCAGGGGATACGAGCAGTACTTC. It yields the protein CASSLARGYEQYF.

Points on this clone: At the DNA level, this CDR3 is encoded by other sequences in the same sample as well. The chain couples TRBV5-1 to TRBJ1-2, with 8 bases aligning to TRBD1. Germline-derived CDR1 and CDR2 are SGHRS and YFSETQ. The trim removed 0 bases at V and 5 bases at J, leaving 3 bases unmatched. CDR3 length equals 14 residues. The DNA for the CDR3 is TGCGCCAGCAGCTTGGGGCAGGGGGCGTATGGCTACACCTTC. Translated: CASSLGQGAYGYTF. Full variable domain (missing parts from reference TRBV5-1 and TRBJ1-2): KAGVTQTPRYLIKTRGQQVTLSCSPISGHRSVSWYQQTPGQGLQFLFEYFSETQRNKGNFPGRFSGRQFSNSRSEMNVSTLELGDSALYLCASSLGQGAYGYTFGSGTRLTVV.

CDR3 nucleotide sequence: TGTGCCAGCAGCAGCCAGGGGCATCAGCCCCAGCATTTT. As protein: CASSSQGHQPQHF. The rearrangement uses TRBV5-5 and TRBJ1-5; TRBD1 is a possible D gene (6 bases). Germline lookup yields CDR1 SGHKS and CDR2 YYEKEE (reference sequence). V gave up 4 bases and J gave up 5 bases, with 10 bases separating them. The CDR3 sequence is 13 residues long.

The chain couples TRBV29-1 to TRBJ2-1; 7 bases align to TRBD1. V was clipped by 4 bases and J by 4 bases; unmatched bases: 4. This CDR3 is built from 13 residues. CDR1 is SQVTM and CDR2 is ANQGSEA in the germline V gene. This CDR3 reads CSVGQGRYNEQFF. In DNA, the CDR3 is TGCAGCGTTGGACAGGGAAGGTACAATGAGCAGTTCTTC.

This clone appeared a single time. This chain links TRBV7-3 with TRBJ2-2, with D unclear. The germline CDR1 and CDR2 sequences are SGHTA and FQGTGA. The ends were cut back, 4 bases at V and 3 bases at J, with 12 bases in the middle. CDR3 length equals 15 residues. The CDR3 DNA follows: TGTGCCAGCAGCTCCACCCGGACCCACACCGGGGAGCTGTTTTTT. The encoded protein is CASSSTRTHTGELFF.

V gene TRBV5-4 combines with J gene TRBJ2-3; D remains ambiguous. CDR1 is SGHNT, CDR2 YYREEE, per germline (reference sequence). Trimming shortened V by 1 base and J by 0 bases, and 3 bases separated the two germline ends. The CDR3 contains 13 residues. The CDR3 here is CASSLPSTDTQYF. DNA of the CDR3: TGTGCCAGCAGCTTGCCAAGCACAGATACGCAGTATTTT.

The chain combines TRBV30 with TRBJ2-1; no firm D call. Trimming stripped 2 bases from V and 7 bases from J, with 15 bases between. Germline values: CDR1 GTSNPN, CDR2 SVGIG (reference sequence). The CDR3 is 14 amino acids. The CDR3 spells CAWSRGPMGNEQFF. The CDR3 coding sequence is TGTGCCTGGAGTCGAGGACCCATGGGGAATGAGCAGTTCTTC.

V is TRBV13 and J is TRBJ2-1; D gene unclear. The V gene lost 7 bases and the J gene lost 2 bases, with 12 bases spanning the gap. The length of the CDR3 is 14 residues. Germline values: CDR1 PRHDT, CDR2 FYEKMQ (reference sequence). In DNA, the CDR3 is TGTGCCAGCACTTCCTGGACCGCCTACAATGAGCAGTTCTTC. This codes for CASTSWTAYNEQFF.

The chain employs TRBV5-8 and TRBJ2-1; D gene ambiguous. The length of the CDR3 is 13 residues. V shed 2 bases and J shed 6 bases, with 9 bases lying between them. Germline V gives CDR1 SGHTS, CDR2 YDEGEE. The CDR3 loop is CASSFRTVNEQFF. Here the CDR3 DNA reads TGTGCCAGCAGCTTTCGAACAGTCAATGAGCAGTTCTTC.

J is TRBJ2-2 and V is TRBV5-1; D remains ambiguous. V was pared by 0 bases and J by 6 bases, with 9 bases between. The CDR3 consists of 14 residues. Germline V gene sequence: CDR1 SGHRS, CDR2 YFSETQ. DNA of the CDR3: TGCGCCAGCAGCTTGGGGCTAGTCCCCGGGGAGCTGTTTTTT. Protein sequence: CASSLGLVPGELFF. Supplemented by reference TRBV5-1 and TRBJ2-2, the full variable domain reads KAGVTQTPRYLIKTRGQQVTLSCSPISGHRSVSWYQQTPGQGLQFLFEYFSETQRNKGNFPGRFSGRQFSNSRSEMNVSTLELGDSALYLCASSLGLVPGELFFGEGSRLTVL.

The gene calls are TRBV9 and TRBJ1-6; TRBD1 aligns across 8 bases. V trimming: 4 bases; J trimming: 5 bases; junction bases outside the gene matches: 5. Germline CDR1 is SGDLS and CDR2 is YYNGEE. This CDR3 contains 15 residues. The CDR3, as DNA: TGTGCCAGCAGCCCCCGACAGGGGAATAATTCACCCCTCCACTTT. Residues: CASSPRQGNNSPLHF. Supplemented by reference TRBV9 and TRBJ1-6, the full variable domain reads DSGVTQTPKHLITATGQRVTLRCSPRSGDLSVYWYQQSLDQGLQFLIQYYNGEERAKGNILERFSAQQFPDLHSELNLSSLELGDSALYFCASSPRQGNNSPLHFGNGTRLTVT.

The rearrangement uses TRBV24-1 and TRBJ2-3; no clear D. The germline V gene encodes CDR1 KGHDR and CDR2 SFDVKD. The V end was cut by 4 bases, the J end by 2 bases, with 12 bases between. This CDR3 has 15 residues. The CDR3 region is CATSETGSTTDTQYF. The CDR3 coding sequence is TGTGCCACCAGTGAAACCGGGTCCACCACAGATACGCAGTATTTT.

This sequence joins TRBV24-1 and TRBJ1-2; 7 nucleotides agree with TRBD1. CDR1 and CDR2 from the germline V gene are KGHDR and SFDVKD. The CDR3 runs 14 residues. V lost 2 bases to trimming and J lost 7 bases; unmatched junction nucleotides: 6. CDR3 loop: CATSDSQGPAGYTF. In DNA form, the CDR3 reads TGTGCCACCAGTGATTCACAGGGGCCGGCTGGCTACACCTTC.